The TCR beta chain under discussion was sequenced for a study of preoperative IRX-2 immunotherapy in early breast cancer. Treatment here: preoperative locoregional IRX-2 cytokine immunotherapy. Preoperative locoregional IRX-2 cytokine immunotherapy was tested in the phase Ib source study. V lost 4 bases to trimming and J lost 4 bases; unmatched junction nucleotides: 7. The CDR3 length is 15 residues. CDR1 is SGHNT and CDR2 is YENEEA in the germline V gene. Sequenced by immunoSEQ multiplex PCR; TCRdb stores in-frame clones only, minus some. In the table there are about 28,000 clones, 70% to 85% of which are singletons.

Collection of the sample occurred from a patient treated with IRX-2 immunotherapy. The chain couples TRBV11-3 to TRBJ2-3; 8 nucleotides agree with TRBD2. This receptor was taken from a human donor with breast cancer. In DNA, the CDR3 is TGTGCCAGCAGCTCCCCCTGGCGGGAGGCAGATACGCAGTATTTT. Residues: CASSSPWREADTQYF.